The 29 T cell receptor beta chains given below trace back to one sample, sequenced in a study of post-analysis software for immune sequencing data. Antigen specificity for these receptors is unknown. Study results and limitations: Controls showed lower frequencies than patients for roughly five TRBV segments, and TRBV5-6, TRBV5-1 and TRBV20-1 were among these.

The authors incorporated unique molecular identifiers into the TCR beta cDNA libraries. Each CDR3 protein gets one entry after TCRdb re-called the PCR reads with MiXCR. This table holds some 260,000 distinct CDR3 sequences, 35% to 45% found once. Sample: blood. All receptors come from a girl aged 5-17 years with multiple sclerosis.

This clonotype occurred many times. The chain joins TRBV5-1 to TRBJ2-3, with D hard to call. V lost 1 base to trimming and J lost 0 bases, with 12 bases between them. Germline V lookup: CDR1 SGHRS, CDR2 YFSETQ. The CDR3 has 16 amino acids. CDR3 sequence reads: CASSLRNQPSTDTQYF. CDR3 DNA sequence: TGCGCCAGCAGCTTGCGGAATCAGCCCAGCACAGATACGCAGTATTTT.

As for this clonotype: A much larger clonotype is one base distant, so this may be a read error. V and J are TRBV7-9 and TRBJ2-1; 8 bases align to TRBD2. This CDR3 is 14 amino acids long. Germline V CDR1 and CDR2: SEHNR, FQNEAQ (reference sequence). The chain's CDR3 is CVSSFSGRGNEQFF. CDR3 DNA sequence: TGTGTCAGCAGCTTCAGCGGGAGAGGGAATGAGCAGTTCTTC.

The chain recombines TRBV29-1 with TRBJ1-1; D gene uncertain. Germline V CDR1 and CDR2: SQVTM, ANQGSEA. The V gene lost 8 bases and the J gene lost 7 bases, with 11 bases spanning the gap. CDR3 length: 10 residues. CDR3 DNA: TGCAGCTTCTTACGTCTTGAAGCTTTCTTT. Translated, it gives CSFLRLEAFF.

This clonotype came up many times. The chain joins TRBV7-9 to TRBJ2-7; TRBD1 agrees at 12 bases. CDR1 is SEHNR, CDR2 FQNEAQ, per germline (reference sequence). This CDR3 region has 14 residues. After removal of 8 bases from V and 5 bases from J, the junction contained 7 bases not matched to a gene. CDR3 bases: TGTGCCAGCGCTGGGACAGGGGGCTTCCACGAGCAGTACTTC. Its translation is CASAGTGGFHEQYF.

This clonotype was found many times. The V call is TRBV20-1, the J call TRBJ2-3; 9 bases fit TRBD2. The CDR3 spans 16 residues. V lost 6 bases, J lost 4 bases, and 14 bases stayed unmatched. CDR1 DFQATT and CDR2 SNEGSKA come from the germline V gene (reference sequence). CDR3 DNA sequence: TGCAGTGCCCTCCGGGGAAGCGGGAGGCCCTCAGATACGCAGTATTTT. It translates to CSALRGSGRPSDTQYF.

The sample holds a few counts of this clonotype. The chain links TRBV6-5 to TRBJ1-1, with a tentative D call TRBD1 (6 bases). The CDR3 totals 14 residues. CDR1 and CDR2 (germline): MNHEY, SVGAGI. V lost 8 bases, J lost 5 bases, and 18 bases lay in between. In DNA, the CDR3 is TGTGCCAGCCGATACCACAGGGTTGGGACTGAAGCTTTCTTT. It encodes CASRYHRVGTEAFF.

This clonotype appeared many times. V and J are TRBV6-5 and TRBJ1-5; D perhaps matches TRBD1 (5 bases). The V end was cut by 4 bases, the J end by 3 bases, with 10 bases between. Germline V gives CDR1 MNHEY, CDR2 SVGAGI. The CDR3 is 14 amino acids. In nucleotides, the CDR3 is TGTGCCAGCAGTTCCCAGGGCTACAATCAGCCCCAGCATTTT. This translates into CASSSQGYNQPQHF.

This clonotype has a count of ten or more. This chain joins TRBV12-3 or TRBV12-4 and TRBJ1-4, with D unresolved. Deletions cut 5 bases from V and 7 bases from J, with 8 bases between. There are 12 residues in the CDR3. DNA of the CDR3: TGTGCCAGCAGTCAGGAGGTTGAAAAACTGTTTTTT. This gives the protein CASSQEVEKLFF.

This clonotype was seen many times. V gene TRBV14 combines with J gene TRBJ2-1; 12 nucleotides line up with TRBD1. CDR1 and CDR2 from the germline V gene are SGHDN and FVKESK. The CDR3 spans 15 residues. The ends lost 4 bases at V and 9 bases at J; junction bases unmatched: 7. CDR3 sequence: CASSLSGTGGGEQFF. In DNA, the CDR3 is TGTGCCAGCAGCCTCTCCGGGACAGGGGGCGGTGAGCAGTTCTTC.

The chain uses TRBV24-1 and TRBJ2-3, with D unresolved. The CDR3 contains 15 residues. Trimming removed 5 bases from V and 0 bases from J, with 11 bases in between. Germline V gives CDR1 KGHDR, CDR2 SFDVKD. In DNA form, the CDR3 reads TGTGCCACCAGTGGTCGACGGAGAAGCACAGATACGCAGTATTTT. Protein sequence: CATSGRRRSTDTQYF.

This clonotype was seen ten or more times. V and J are TRBV7-2 and TRBJ2-1, with 7 positions matching TRBD2. V was pared by 5 bases and J by 6 bases, with 4 bases of the junction left unmatched. Germline CDR1 and CDR2: SGHTA and FQGNSA. The CDR3 is 13 residues long. In DNA form, the CDR3 reads TGTGCCAGCAGCCGTCGCGGGGGCAATGAGCAGTTCTTC. Its translation: CASSRRGGNEQFF.

Comment on this clonotype: A much larger clone lies a single base off, so this may be a read error. CDR3 amino acids: CASSEDSCYEQYF. The CDR3 DNA sequence: TGTGCCAGCAGTGAAGACTCGTGCTACGAGCAGTACTTC. This sequence joins TRBV6-1 and TRBJ2-7; D is undetermined. Trimming removed 1 base at V and 3 bases at J, with 7 bases between. Looked up from germline, CDR1 is MNHNS and CDR2 is SASEGT. The CDR3 length is 13 residues.

The chain carries TRBV5-1 and TRBJ2-5; maybe TRBD1 (6 bases). Germline lookup yields CDR1 SGHRS and CDR2 YFSETQ. V dropped 0 bases and J dropped 2 bases, with 11 bases sitting between them. This CDR3 contains 15 residues. The CDR3 DNA follows: TGCGCCAGCAGCTTGGATGACAGGTTTCAAGAGACCCAGTACTTC. It codes for CASSLDDRFQETQYF.

The chain combines TRBV7-9 with TRBJ1-1, with D unclear. The CDR3 extends over 15 amino acids. Trimming removed 6 bases from V and 1 base from J, with 15 bases in between. CDR1 is SEHNR and CDR2 is FQNEAQ in the germline V gene (reference sequence). CDR3 protein: CASRPVMGANTEAFF. The CDR3 nucleotides read TGTGCCAGCAGGCCCGTCATGGGCGCGAACACTGAAGCTTTCTTT.

The chain carries TRBV28 and TRBJ2-7, with no clear D. Trimming removed 5 bases at V and 6 bases at J, with 14 bases between. The germline gives CDR1 MDHEN, CDR2 SYDVKM. This CDR3 spans 13 amino acids. The CDR3 nucleotides are TGTGCCAGCAGTAATACTGGACGAAGCGAGCAGTACTTC. It translates to CASSNTGRSEQYF.

This clonotype was found a few times. The J gene is TRBJ2-2, the V gene TRBV6-5; tentatively, D is TRBD2 (6 bases). The CDR3 has 18 amino acids. The germline CDR1 and CDR2 sequences are MNHEY and SVGAGI. V was cut by 4 bases and J by 0 bases, with 18 bases left in between. Written as DNA, the CDR3 is TGTGCCAGCAGTTTCGGGAGAGCCCCTGTGGCGAACACCGGGGAGCTGTTTTTT. Its translation: CASSFGRAPVANTGELFF.

This chain connects TRBV6-6 to TRBJ2-5; D gene ambiguous. The assigned J gene may be wrong: the sequence end matches TRBJ2-7 better. This CDR3 region has 11 residues. Germline CDR1 MNHNY, CDR2 SVGAGI (reference sequence). This chain's CDR3 is CASSRLNEQYF. The CDR3, as DNA: TGTGCCAGCAGCCGACTTAACGAGCAGTACTTC.

In this sample, this clonotype turned up a few times. Possible read error: a much larger clone is one base away. This chain links TRBV6-6 with TRBJ1-2; 9 bases align to TRBD1. After removal of 6 bases from V and 7 bases from J, the junction contained 9 bases not matched to a gene. Germline CDR1 and CDR2: MNHNY and SVGAGI (reference sequence). CDR3 length equals 14 residues. The CDR3 region has the DNA TGTGCCAGCAGCGAAGACAGGGGGTGGGGTGGCTACACCTTC. It encodes CASSEDRGWGGYTF.

On this clonotype itself: A much larger clone sits a single nucleotide away, making a read error possible. This rearrangement joins TRBV28 to TRBJ2-7; 12 nucleotides agree with TRBD1. The length of the CDR3 is 15 residues. CDR1 is MDHEN and CDR2 is SYDVKM in the germline V gene. J gave up 7 bases and V 2 bases, and 6 bases lay outside the gene matches. The CDR3 DNA reads TGTGCCAGCAGTTTAATCGGGACAGGGGGCAATGAGCAGTACTTC. Amino acids: CASSLIGTGGNEQYF.

The chain couples TRBV3-1 to TRBJ2-1; weak D call: TRBD2 (5 bases). Germline values: CDR1 LGHDT, CDR2 YNNKEL (reference sequence). This CDR3 has 15 amino acids. The V end lost 6 bases, the J end lost 9 bases, and 21 bases lay between the germline ends. CDR3 amino acids: CASSAEGVGRSEQFF. The CDR3 region has the DNA TGTGCCAGCAGTGCAGAGGGAGTGGGAAGGAGTGAGCAGTTCTTC.

The chain is built from TRBV12-3 or TRBV12-4 and TRBJ2-3; no firm D call. V was trimmed by 6 bases and J by 2 bases, leaving 12 bases between them. This CDR3 has 14 residues. The CDR3 region has the DNA TGTGCCAGCAGACCACCGAAACCCACAGATACGCAGTATTTT. Residues: CASRPPKPTDTQYF.

This clonotype was detected ten times or more. V is TRBV12-3 or TRBV12-4 and J is TRBJ1-1, with D possibly being TRBD1 (6 bases). This CDR3 contains 11 residues. Trimming took off 5 bases at V and 8 bases at J, with 9 bases between the two ends. The CDR3 DNA follows: TGTGCCAGCAGTCCTGGGACAGAAGCTTTCTTT. This encodes CASSPGTEAFF.

Ten or more counts support this clonotype. The genes are TRBV29-1 and TRBJ1-1; the D gene is possibly TRBD1 (5 bases). The V gene's germline CDR1 is SQVTM and CDR2 ANQGSEA. This CDR3 contains 14 residues. V lost 7 bases, J lost 0 bases, and 15 bases lay in between. The CDR3 is CSAKGGALNTEAFF. The CDR3 DNA follows: TGCAGCGCCAAGGGAGGGGCCCTGAACACTGAAGCTTTCTTT.

This clonotype came up a few times. J is TRBJ2-5 and V is TRBV6-5; D gene unclear. This CDR3 has 13 residues. Trimming removed 5 bases from V and 4 bases from J, with 11 bases in between. Germline V lookup: CDR1 MNHEY, CDR2 SVGAGI. The CDR3 bases are TGTGCCAGCAGTGAAATAGTCGGAGAGACCCAGTACTTC. It yields the protein CASSEIVGETQYF.

This clonotype has ten or more counts. The chain carries TRBV6-1 and TRBJ1-2; D is uncertain. V lost 4 bases, J lost 4 bases, and 13 bases lay in between. The CDR3 runs to 14 residues. The germline CDR1 and CDR2 sequences are MNHNS and SASEGT. CDR3 region: CASSAEDQGYGYTF. The CDR3 nucleotides read TGTGCCAGCAGTGCGGAGGACCAAGGCTATGGCTACACCTTC.

The chain joins TRBV7-9 to TRBJ2-2; possibly TRBD2 for D (6 bases). This CDR3 spans 17 amino acids. The V gene's germline CDR1 is SEHNR and CDR2 FQNEAQ (reference sequence). Trimming stripped 2 bases from V and 6 bases from J, with 19 bases between. DNA for the CDR3: TGTGCCAGCAGCTTACGGTCCTCGCGGGGTGGATCCGGGGAGCTGTTTTTT. Translation: CASSLRSSRGGSGELFF.

The chain has TRBV20-1 and TRBJ1-5; D is unclear. V lost 6 bases and J 1 base, leaving 13 bases between the germline ends. CDR3 length: 14 amino acids. CDR1 is DFQATT and CDR2 is SNEGSKA in the germline V gene (reference sequence). CDR3 sequence reads: CSAETSRSNQPQHF. The CDR3, as DNA: TGCAGTGCAGAGACCAGCCGGAGCAATCAGCCCCAGCATTTT.

To note about this clonotype: Since a much larger clone is just one base distant, this may be a read error. The rearrangement joins TRBV12-3 or TRBV12-4 to TRBJ2-7; unclear D gene. The V and J ends lost 5 bases and 4 bases respectively, with 9 bases between them. The length of the CDR3 is 12 residues. This chain's CDR3 is CASSNGRYEQYF. The CDR3 nucleotides read TGTGCCAGCAGTAACGGGCGATACGAGCAGTACTTC.

The rearrangement links TRBV28 to TRBJ2-4; tentative D call: TRBD2 (6 bases). The J call is in doubt because the DNA end fits TRBJ2-7 better. This CDR3 is built from 13 residues. CDR1 and CDR2 from the germline V gene are MDHEN and SYDVKM. CDR3 nucleotides: TGTGCCAGCAGGCCCTCTAGCGACTACGAGCAGTACTTC. Its protein is CASRPSSDYEQYF.